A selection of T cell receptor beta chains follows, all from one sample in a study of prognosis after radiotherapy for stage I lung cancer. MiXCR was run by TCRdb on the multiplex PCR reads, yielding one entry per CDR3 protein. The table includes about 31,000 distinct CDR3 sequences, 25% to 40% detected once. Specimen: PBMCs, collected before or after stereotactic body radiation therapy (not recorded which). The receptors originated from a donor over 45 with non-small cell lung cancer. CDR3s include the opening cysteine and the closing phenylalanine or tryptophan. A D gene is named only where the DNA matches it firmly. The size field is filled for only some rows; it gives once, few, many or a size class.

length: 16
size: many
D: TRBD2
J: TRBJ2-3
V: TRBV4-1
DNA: TGCGCCAGCAGCCCACTAGCGGGAGTCGGCACAGATACGCAGTATTTT
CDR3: CASSPLAGVGTDTQYF

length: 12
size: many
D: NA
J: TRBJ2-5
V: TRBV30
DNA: TGTGCCTGGAGGTTGGATCAAGAGACCCAGTACTTC
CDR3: CAWRLDQETQYF

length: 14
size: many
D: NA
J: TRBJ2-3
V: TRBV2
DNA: TGTGCCACGTTAGGGGAAAAGAGCACAGATACGCAGTATTTT
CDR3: CATLGEKSTDTQYF

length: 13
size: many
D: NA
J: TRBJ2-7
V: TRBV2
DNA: TGTGCCAGCAGCCCCGAACACTCCTACGAGCAGTACTTC
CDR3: CASSPEHSYEQYF

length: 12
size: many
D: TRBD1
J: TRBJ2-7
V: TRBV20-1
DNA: TGCAGTGCCAGGACAGGGGGTTACGAGCAGTACTTC
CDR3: CSARTGGYEQYF

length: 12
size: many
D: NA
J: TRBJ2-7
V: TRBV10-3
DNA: TGTGCCATAGGGCCTTTGGACTACGAGCAGTACTTC
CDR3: CAIGPLDYEQYF

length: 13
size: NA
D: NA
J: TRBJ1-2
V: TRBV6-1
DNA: TGTGCCAGCAGGGCGGGGGGAGTCTATGGCTACACCTTC
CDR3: CASRAGGVYGYTF

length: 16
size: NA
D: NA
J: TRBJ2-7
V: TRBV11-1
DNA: TGTGCCAGCAGCTTAGAGGGACGGCAGGTGGTCGATACGCAGTATTTC
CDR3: CASSLEGRQVVDTQYF

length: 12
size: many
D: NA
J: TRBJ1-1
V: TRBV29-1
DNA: TGCAGCGTTGAGGCTGGGAACACTGAAGCTTTCTTT
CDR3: CSVEAGNTEAFF

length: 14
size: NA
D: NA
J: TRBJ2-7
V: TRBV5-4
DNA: TGTGACAGCAGCTTAACAGGGACCCCCTACGAGCAGTACTTC
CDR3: CDSSLTGTPYEQYF

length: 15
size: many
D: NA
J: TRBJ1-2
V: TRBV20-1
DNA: TGCAGTGCTAGAGATCGGGGCAGGGGATATGGTGGCTACACCTTC
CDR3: CSARDRGRGYGGYTF

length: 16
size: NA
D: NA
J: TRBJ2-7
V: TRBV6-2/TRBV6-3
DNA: TGTGCCAGCGCATACATCGCGCAGGGGTTTAGGTACGAGCAGTACTTC
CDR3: CASAYIAQGFRYEQYF

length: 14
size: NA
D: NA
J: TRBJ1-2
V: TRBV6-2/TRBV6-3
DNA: TGTGCCAGCAGTCCCCCTTACAGGGACGGAGGCTACACCTTC
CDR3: CASSPPYRDGGYTF

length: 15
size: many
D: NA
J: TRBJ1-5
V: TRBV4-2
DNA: TGTGCCAGCATACCTCGGGAGGGGCGGGATCAGCCCCAGCATTTT
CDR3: CASIPREGRDQPQHF

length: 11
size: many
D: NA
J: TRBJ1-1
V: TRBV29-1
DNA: TGCAGCGGGGAACGGGGCAGTGAAGCTTTCTTT
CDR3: CSGERGSEAFF

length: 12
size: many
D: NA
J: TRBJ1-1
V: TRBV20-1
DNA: TGCAGTGCTGAATCAGGGCGCACTGAAGCTTTCTTT
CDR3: CSAESGRTEAFF

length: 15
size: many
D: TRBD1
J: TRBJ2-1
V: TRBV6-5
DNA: TGTGCCAGCAGTTACAACCGGGACAGGGTTTCTGAGCAGTTCTTC
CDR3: CASSYNRDRVSEQFF

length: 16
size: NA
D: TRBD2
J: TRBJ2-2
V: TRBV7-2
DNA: TGTGCCAGCAGCCTTCGACTAGCGTTAATCACCGGGGAGCTGTTTTTC
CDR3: CASSLRLALITGELFF

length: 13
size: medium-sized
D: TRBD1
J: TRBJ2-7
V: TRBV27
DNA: TGTGCCAGCAGACGGACAGGGGACTACGAGCAGTACTTC
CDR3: CASRRTGDYEQYF

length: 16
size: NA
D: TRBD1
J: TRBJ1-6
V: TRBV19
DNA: TGTGCCAGTAGTATAGCGGGACAGCCAATTAATTCACCCCTCCACTTT
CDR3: CASSIAGQPINSPLHF

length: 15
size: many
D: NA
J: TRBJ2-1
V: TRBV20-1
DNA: TGCAGTGCTAGAGGGCGGAAGGATCGGTACAATGAGCAGTTCTTC
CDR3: CSARGRKDRYNEQFF

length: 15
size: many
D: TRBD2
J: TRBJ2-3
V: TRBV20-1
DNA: TGCAGTGCTAGACTCCCGCTAGCGGGAGCGGATACGCAGTATTTT
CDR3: CSARLPLAGADTQYF

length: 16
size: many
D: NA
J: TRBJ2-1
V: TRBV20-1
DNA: TGCAGTGCTAGGATCGGGATTACTAGCTCCTACAATGAGCAGTTCTTC
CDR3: CSARIGITSSYNEQFF

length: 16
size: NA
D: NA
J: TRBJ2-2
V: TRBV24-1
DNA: TGTGCCACCAGTGATTTGAGCACCCCGAGAGTCGGGGAGCTGTCTTTT
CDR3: CATSDLSTPRVGELSF

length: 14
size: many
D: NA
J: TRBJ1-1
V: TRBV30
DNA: TGTGCCTGGAGTCCCGTCGGCATGAACACTGAAGCTTTCTTT
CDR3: CAWSPVGMNTEAFF

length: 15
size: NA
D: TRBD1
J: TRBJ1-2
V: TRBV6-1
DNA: TGTGCCAGCAGGCCGGGACAGGGAGGTGACTATGTCTACACCTTC
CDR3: CASRPGQGGDYVYTF

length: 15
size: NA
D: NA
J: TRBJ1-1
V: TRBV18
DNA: TGTGCCAGCCGCCGATCGGACAACATGAACACTGAAGCTTTCTTT
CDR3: CASRRSDNMNTEAFF

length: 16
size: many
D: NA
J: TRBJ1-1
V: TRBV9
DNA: TGTGCCAGCAGCGTAGGTCCGGGTTCGGGTAGTACTGAAGCTTTCTTT
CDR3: CASSVGPGSGSTEAFF

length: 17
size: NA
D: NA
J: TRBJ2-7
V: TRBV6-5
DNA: TGTGCCAGCAGTTACTCGATAACGACAGGGAGGGCAGGAGAGCAGTACTTC
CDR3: CASSYSITTGRAGEQYF

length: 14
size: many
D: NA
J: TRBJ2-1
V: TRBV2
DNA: TGTGCCAGCAGTGACATTAGCAGCTACAATGAGCAGTTCTTC
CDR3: CASSDISSYNEQFF

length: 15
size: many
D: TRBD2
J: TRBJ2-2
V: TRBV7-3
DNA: TGTGCCAGCAGCCAGGGACTAGCGGGAACCGGGGAGCTGTTTTTT
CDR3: CASSQGLAGTGELFF

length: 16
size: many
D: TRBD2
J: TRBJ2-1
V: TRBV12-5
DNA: TGTGCTAGTGGTTTGCCTTTAGCGGGAGGGGGCGGGGAGCAGTTCTTC
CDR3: CASGLPLAGGGGEQFF

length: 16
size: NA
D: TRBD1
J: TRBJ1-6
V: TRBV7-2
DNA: TGTGCCAGCAGCTCGGACAGGGGCTCCTATAATTCACCCCTCCACTTT
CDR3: CASSSDRGSYNSPLHF

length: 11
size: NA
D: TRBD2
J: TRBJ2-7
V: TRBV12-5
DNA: TGTGCTAGTTGCGGGAGCGCCGAGCAGTACTTC
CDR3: CASCGSAEQYF

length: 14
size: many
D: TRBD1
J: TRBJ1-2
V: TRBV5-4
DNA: TGTGCCAGCTGGACGGGACAGGCAAACTATGGCTACACCTTC
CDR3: CASWTGQANYGYTF

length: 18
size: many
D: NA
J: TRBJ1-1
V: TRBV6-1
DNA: TGTGCCAGCAGTGAAATATTGGTTTCTTCGGGGGCTTTGGCTGAAGCTTTCTTT
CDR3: CASSEILVSSGALAEAFF

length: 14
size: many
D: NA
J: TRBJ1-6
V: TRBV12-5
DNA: TGTGCTAGTGGTTTCCGGGGATATAATTCACCCCTCCACTTT
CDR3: CASGFRGYNSPLHF

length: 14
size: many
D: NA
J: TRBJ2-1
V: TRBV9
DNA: TGTGCCAGCAGCGTTACAGGCTTGAACAATGAGCAGTTCTTC
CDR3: CASSVTGLNNEQFF

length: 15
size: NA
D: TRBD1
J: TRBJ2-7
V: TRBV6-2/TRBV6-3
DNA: TGTGCCAGCAGTTTATACCGGGACAGTGGGGCCGAGCAGTACTTC
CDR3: CASSLYRDSGAEQYF

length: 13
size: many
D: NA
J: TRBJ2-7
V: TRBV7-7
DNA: TGTGCTAGCAGCTTAGATCAGGGGCGCGAGCAGTACTTC
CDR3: CASSLDQGREQYF

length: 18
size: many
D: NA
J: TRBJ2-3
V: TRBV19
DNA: TGTGCCAGTAGTATAGATGGAACAGATAGCCTAAGCACAGATACGCAGTATTTT
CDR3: CASSIDGTDSLSTDTQYF

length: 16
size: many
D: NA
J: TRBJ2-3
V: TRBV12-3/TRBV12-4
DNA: TGTGCCAGCAGCCGTATGCGAATTACTAGCACAGATACGCAGTATTTT
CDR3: CASSRMRITSTDTQYF

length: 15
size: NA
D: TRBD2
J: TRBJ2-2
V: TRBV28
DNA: TGTGCCAGCAGCTATATCGGGAGGCGTACCGGGGAGCTGTTTTTC
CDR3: CASSYIGRRTGELFF

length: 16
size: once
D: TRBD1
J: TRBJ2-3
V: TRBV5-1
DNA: TGTGCCAGCAGCAGTGACAGGGGGCTTACCACAGATACGCAGTATTTT
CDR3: CASSSDRGLTTDTQYF

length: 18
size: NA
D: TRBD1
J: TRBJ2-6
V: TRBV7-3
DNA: TGTGCCAGCAGCATTCCCGGGACAGGCCTCCAAGGGGCCAACGTCCTGACTTTC
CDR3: CASSIPGTGLQGANVLTF

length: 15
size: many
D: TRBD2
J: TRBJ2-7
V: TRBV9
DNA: TGTGCCAGCAGCGGGACTAGCGGGAGAGCCCACGAGCAGTACTTC
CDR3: CASSGTSGRAHEQYF

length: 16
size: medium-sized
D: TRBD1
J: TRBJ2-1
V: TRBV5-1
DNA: TGCGCCAGCAGCCCCGAACAGGGGGCGCGTTCAAATGAGCAGTTCTTC
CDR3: CASSPEQGARSNEQFF

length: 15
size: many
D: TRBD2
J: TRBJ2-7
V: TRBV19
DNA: TGTGCCAGTAGTATTTCTAGCGGGATCCGATACGAGCAGTACTTC
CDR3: CASSISSGIRYEQYF

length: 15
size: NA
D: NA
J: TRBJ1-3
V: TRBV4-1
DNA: TGCGCCAGCAGCCAATGGAGGACTGCCGGAAACACCATATATTTT
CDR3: CASSQWRTAGNTIYF

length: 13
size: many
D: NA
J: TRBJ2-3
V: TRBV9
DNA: TGTGCCAGCAGCGTGTCCGGCACAGATACGCAGTATTTT
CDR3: CASSVSGTDTQYF